Here is one TCR beta chain with its context. Germline CDR1 MNHEY, CDR2 SMNVEV (reference sequence). CDR3 length equals 14 residues. J lost 3 bases, V lost 5 bases, and 3 bases had no gene match. How the authors handled the data: Amplification of reference gene primers provided the estimated nucleated cell counts. Assay used: immunoSEQ multiplex PCR; TCRdb lists only in-frame clones, some missing. V and J calls and clone size follow that table, whereas D and trimming were derived from the DNA. The data contain under 300,000 clones, approximately 86% of them singletons. This record belongs to a study of blood T cell repertoires in COVID-19. Study context: The origin of the acute and convalescent COVID-19 samples was the United States, Italy and Spain. PBMCs, B-cell-depleted T cells, or T cells were the source of the cDNA or gDNA that made up the material.

The chain is built from TRBV27 and TRBJ1-5; 8 bases are a match to TRBD1. This TCR was recovered from a woman in her 70s with active or convalescent COVID-19. Source material: peripheral blood. The CDR3 loop reads CASSGQGPNQPQHF. The CDR3 nucleotides read TGTGCCAGCAGTGGACAGGGTCCCAATCAGCCCCAGCATTTT.